The rows below give T cell receptor beta chains drawn from one sample of a study of OX40 agonist ivuxolimab in advanced cancers. Here immunoSEQ multiplex PCR was the method, and the copy in TCRdb shows in-frame clones only, minus some. Of about 94,000 clones in the sample, around 86% were seen once. The sequencing here drew on CD4+ or CD8+ T cells sorted from blood, taken in a trial of the OX40 agonist ivuxolimab. These receptors all stem from an adult with an advanced solid tumor such as melanoma, head and neck, liver or kidney cancer. Each CDR3 is given with its conserved first and last residue. The D gene is left open where the match is weak. A clone size is listed for some rows: how often the clone was seen (once, few, many), or a class if it is expanded.

D	V	size	J	CDR3	DNA
.	TRBV27	.	TRBJ1-4	CASSGSRRGEKLFF	TGTGCCAGCAGCGGTTCGAGGCGGGGTGAAAAACTGTTTTTT
.	TRBV6-6	.	TRBJ2-2	CASSLGSNTGELFF	TGTGCCAGCAGTTTGGGCTCGAACACCGGGGAGCTGTTTTTT
.	TRBV19	few	TRBJ2-3	CASSIPTDTQYF	TGTGCCAGTAGTATACCCACAGATACGCAGTATTTT
.	TRBV5-1	.	TRBJ1-2	CASSLAARDGYTF	TGCGCCAGCAGCTTGGCAGCCAGGGACGGCTACACCTTC
TRBD2	TRBV6-4	.	TRBJ2-3	CASRPAGVSTDTQYF	TGTGCCAGCCGCCCAGCGGGGGTCTCCACAGATACGCAGTATTTT
.	TRBV5-1	.	TRBJ2-2	CASSLEGRGTGELFF	TGCGCCAGCAGCTTGGAGGGTAGAGGCACCGGGGAGCTGTTTTTT
.	TRBV6-5	.	TRBJ2-7	CASSYSFLSGKDEQYF	TGTGCCAGCAGTTACTCGTTTCTTTCAGGGAAGGACGAGCAGTACTTC
.	TRBV6-4	.	TRBJ1-6	CASSDYSNSPLHF	TGTGCCAGCAGTGACTACAGTAATTCACCCCTCCACTTT
.	TRBV6-5	once	TRBJ2-5	CASSSKTVAGETQYF	TGTGCCAGCAGCTCAAAAACAGTGGCGGGAGAGACCCAGTACTTC
.	TRBV7-9	.	TRBJ2-5	CASSLGGQETQYF	TGTGCCAGCAGCCTCGGAGGACAAGAGACCCAGTACTTC
.	TRBV19	.	TRBJ1-2	CASSLVGHYGYTF	TGTGCCAGTAGTTTAGTCGGCCACTATGGCTACACCTTC
TRBD1	TRBV4-1	.	TRBJ2-7	CASSLWTGPTGYEQYF	TGCGCCAGCAGCCTATGGACAGGGCCTACGGGTTACGAGCAGTACTTC
.	TRBV7-8	.	TRBJ2-7	CASSLENEQYF	TGTGCCAGCAGCTTAGAAAACGAGCAGTACTTC
TRBD1	TRBV5-8	once	TRBJ1-2	CASSLAGQGPAHYGYTF	TGTGCCAGCAGCTTGGCGGGACAGGGACCCGCACACTATGGCTACACCTTC
TRBD1	TRBV2	.	TRBJ2-3	CASNRDSAIDTQYF	TGTGCCAGCAACCGGGACAGCGCGATCGATACGCAGTATTTT
TRBD2	TRBV19	few	TRBJ2-4	CASSILAGGNIQYF	TGTGCCAGTAGTATTCTAGCGGGGGGGAACATTCAGTACTTC
.	TRBV7-2	.	TRBJ1-2	CASSLVSPSGRYTF	TGTGCCAGCAGCTTAGTAAGCCCCTCCGGGCGCTACACCTTC
.	TRBV4-2	.	TRBJ2-2	CASSPLEAGGELFF	TGTGCCAGCAGCCCACTGGAGGCCGGCGGGGAGCTGTTTTTT
.	TRBV5-1	.	TRBJ1-5	CASSLGGSNDQPQHF	TGCGCCAGCAGCCTCGGCGGCAGTAACGATCAGCCCCAGCATTTT
.	TRBV28	.	TRBJ1-3	CASRSQGYSGNTIYF	TGTGCCAGCCGCTCGCAGGGTTACTCTGGAAACACCATATATTTT
.	TRBV4-1	.	TRBJ1-1	CASSPEGRGTEAFF	TGCGCCAGCAGCCCCGAGGGCCGAGGGACTGAAGCTTTCTTT
.	TRBV18	.	TRBJ2-2	CASSPLRSGELFF	TGTGCCAGCTCACCACTGCGGTCCGGGGAGCTGTTTTTT
.	TRBV7-6	.	TRBJ1-3	CASSLAVGNRGNTIYF	TGTGCCAGCAGCTTAGCGGTTGGAAATCGCGGAAACACCATATATTTT
.	TRBV5-1	.	TRBJ2-7	CASSSYGTLTYEQYF	TGCGCCAGCAGCTCCTACGGGACACTTACCTACGAGCAGTACTTC
TRBD2	TRBV5-1	.	TRBJ2-3	CASSLAASGGDTQYF	TGCGCCAGCAGCTTGGCGGCTAGCGGGGGGGATACGCAGTATTTT
.	TRBV7-9	.	TRBJ1-2	CASSLGPGDGYTF	TGTGCCAGCAGCTTAGGGCCAGGAGATGGCTACACCTTC
.	TRBV6-1	.	TRBJ2-6	CASSNGISGANVLTF	TGTGCCAGCAGTAACGGCATCTCTGGGGCCAACGTCCTGACTTTC
.	TRBV30	.	TRBJ1-2	CAWSLSQAGDYTF	TGTGCCTGGAGTTTAAGCCAGGCAGGAGACTACACCTTC
TRBD2	TRBV5-6	.	TRBJ2-3	CASSTTSGGTDTQYF	TGTGCCAGCAGCACCACTAGCGGGGGCACAGATACGCAGTATTTT
TRBD2	TRBV5-1	.	TRBJ2-3	CASSSGLAGGHLSTDTQYF	TGCGCCAGCAGCTCGGGACTAGCGGGGGGCCATTTAAGCACAGATACGCAGTATTTT
.	TRBV4-2	.	TRBJ2-4	CASSQDRPQALISKNIQYF	TGTGCCAGCAGCCAAGATAGGCCCCAGGCGCTAATCAGCAAAAACATTCAGTACTTC
.	TRBV7-9	.	TRBJ1-2	CASSPAGQQAQYGYTF	TGTGCCAGCAGCCCCGCCGGACAGCAAGCTCAGTATGGCTACACCTTC
.	TRBV11-2	.	TRBJ1-1	CASSLGGWVGTEAFF	TGTGCCAGCAGCTTGGGGGGTTGGGTAGGGACTGAAGCTTTCTTT
.	TRBV19	once	TRBJ1-1	CASSSEGRRGF	TGTGCCAGTAGTTCGGAGGGTCGCCGGGGCTTT
TRBD1	TRBV5-8	few	TRBJ1-1	CASSFTGGWGAFF	TGTGCCAGCAGCTTTACAGGGGGCTGGGGAGCTTTCTTT
.	TRBV18	.	TRBJ2-3	CASSPVEGAVDTQYF	TGTGCCAGCTCACCAGTGGAGGGGGCCGTAGATACGCAGTATTTT
.	TRBV6-6	.	TRBJ2-7	CASTPGWGEQYF	TGTGCCAGCACTCCTGGATGGGGGGAGCAGTACTTC
.	TRBV12-5	.	TRBJ2-7	CASGSPQGSEQYF	TGTGCTAGTGGTTCGCCACAGGGAAGCGAGCAGTACTTC
TRBD2	TRBV7-7	.	TRBJ2-1	CASSSLGASGGAREQFF	TGTGCTAGCAGCTCCCTCGGGGCTAGCGGGGGGGCTCGTGAGCAGTTCTTC
.	TRBV1	.	TRBJ1-1	CTSSQGGAERQTNTEAFF	TGCACCAGCAGCCAAGGGGGGGCGGAAAGACAGACGAACACTGAAGCTTTCTTT
TRBD1	TRBV7-9	.	TRBJ2-7	CASSAGTGLYEQYF	TGTGCCAGCAGCGCCGGGACAGGGCTTTACGAGCAGTACTTC
.	TRBV7-9	.	TRBJ2-7	CASSLARGEYEQYF	TGTGCCAGCAGCTTAGCCAGGGGGGAATACGAGCAGTACTTC
.	TRBV6-6	few	TRBJ1-5	CASGVGGGYSNQPQHF	TGTGCCAGCGGGGTCGGAGGAGGTTATAGCAATCAGCCCCAGCATTTT
TRBD1	TRBV7-2	few	TRBJ1-6	CASSQQGGRNSPLHF	TGTGCCAGCAGCCAACAGGGGGGGCGAAATTCACCCCTCCACTTT
TRBD1	TRBV5-4	.	TRBJ2-3	CASRRGQGIDTQYF	TGTGCCAGCAGACGCGGACAGGGGATAGATACGCAGTATTTT
TRBD2	TRBV5-1	.	TRBJ2-7	CASIDWGGPSGEQYF	TGCGCCAGCATCGATTGGGGAGGGCCTTCTGGCGAGCAGTACTTC
TRBD1	TRBV28	.	TRBJ2-6	CATSGTGNVLTF	TGTGCCACTTCCGGGACAGGAAACGTCCTGACTTTC
.	TRBV2	.	TRBJ2-7	CASKSDRDYEQYF	TGTGCCAGCAAATCTGACAGAGACTACGAGCAGTACTTC
TRBD1	TRBV4-1	.	TRBJ2-7	CASSQGDSTYEQYF	TGCGCCAGCAGCCAAGGGGACAGTACCTACGAGCAGTACTTC
TRBD1	TRBV6-5	.	TRBJ1-4	CASSYSGGSNEKLFF	TGTGCCAGCAGTTACTCAGGGGGCTCTAATGAAAAACTGTTTTTT
.	TRBV7-9	.	TRBJ2-3	CASSSRYRDTDTQYF	TGTGCCAGCAGCTCCCGTTACAGAGACACAGATACGCAGTATTTT
.	TRBV18	.	TRBJ1-4	CASSPSLPGGNEKLFF	TGTGCCAGCTCACCATCTCTCCCCGGGGGAAATGAAAAACTGTTTTTT